This entry lists 2 T cell receptor beta chains sequenced from one sample in a study of blood T cell repertoires in COVID-19 (dated by TCRdb to 2020 to 2021). Library preparation was by the immunoSEQ multiplex PCR assay. TCRdb re-hosts the immuneACCESS table, in-frame sequences only. Its copies lack some clones; in the studies checked, an unresolved V gene accounts for under half of them, and the cause for the rest is not known. The table for this sample lists hundreds of thousands of clones; approximately 85% of them were counted only once. The ten largest account for roughly 4.7% of the sample. The sample comprised peripheral blood. The receptors were sampled from a woman in her seventies with acute or convalescent COVID-19.

The chain couples TRBV27 to TRBJ2-7, with 8 bases that match TRBD1. The CDR3 spans 15 residues. Germline CDR1 and CDR2: MNHEY and SMNVEV (reference sequence). The J segment lost 5 bases and the V segment lost 6 bases, leaving 12 bases of the junction unmatched. The CDR3 sequence is CASSPSGGGYDEQYF. CDR3 bases: TGTGCCAGCAGCCCATCAGGGGGCGGGTACGACGAGCAGTACTTC.

The rearrangement joins TRBV28 to TRBJ1-2; 7 bases map to TRBD1. CDR3 length: 14 residues. The germline V gene has CDR1 MDHEN and CDR2 SYDVKM. The junction had 9 bases not matched to a gene; V was cut back by 5 bases and J by 6 bases. The CDR3 DNA follows: TGTGCCAGCAGTCCCGACTTGACAGGGCATGGCTACACCTTC. Translation: CASSPDLTGHGYTF.